This TCR beta chain was sequenced during a study of neurological immune-mediated disorders. CDR1 and CDR2 from the germline V gene are SQVTM and ANQGSEA. The germline V and J ends were trimmed by 4 bases and 3 bases, with 13 bases remaining between them. CDR3 size: 14 residues. Time point meaning: longitudinal time-point 3. TCRdb reprocessed the 5' RACE reads with MiXCR, giving one entry per CDR3 protein. The sample holds approximately 84,000 distinct CDR3 sequences, 3.5% to 5.5% seen once. Overall study results and limits: The expanded clones of different subjects shared no CDR3 amino acid sequences (suggesting private repertoires in all groups).

This clonotype came up many times. Its antigen is unidentified. The chain is built from TRBV29-1 and TRBJ1-5; possible D gene TRBD1, 6 bases. This receptor was identified in a woman aged 55-70 years with multiple sclerosis. The sequenced sample was PBMCs. For the CDR3, the DNA is TGCAGCGTTGGGGGAGACAGGTACAATCAGCCCCAGCATTTT. It specifies CSVGGDRYNQPQHF.